These 10 T cell receptor beta chains came from one sample sequenced in a study of T cells in Graves' hyperthyroidism and ophthalmopathy. TCR beta CDR3 region amplification was performed from RNA transcripts. TCR CDR3 underwent first-round RT-PCR with the HTBI primer set. From the multiplex PCR reads, TCRdb called clonotypes with MiXCR, one entry per CDR3 protein. The table lists 600,000 to 850,000 distinct CDR3 sequences, approximately 18% of them singletons. Material for sequencing was blood. The receptor source for this set is a woman aged 45-65 years with Graves' hyperthyroidism that later progressed to Graves' ophthalmopathy.

The chain recombines TRBV13 with TRBJ1-1; no clear D. Trimming removed 5 bases from V and 11 bases from J, with 12 bases in between. CDR3 size: 11 residues. Germline CDR1 PRHDT, CDR2 FYEKMQ (reference sequence). CDR3 residues: CASSPIGEAFF. The CDR3 coding sequence is TGTGCCAGCAGCCCCATCGGGGAGGCTTTCTTT.

This clonotype appeared a few times. This chain connects TRBV20-1 to TRBJ1-5; D is ambiguous. Germline CDR1 reads DFQATT; CDR2 reads SNEGSKA (reference sequence). Trimming pared 6 bases from V and 0 bases from J, leaving 18 bases between. CDR3 size: 16 residues. The CDR3 DNA follows: TGCAGTGCCCTGCAACCGGACGGATATAGCAATCAGCCCCAGCATTTT. Translation gives CSALQPDGYSNQPQHF.

This rearrangement joins TRBV2 to TRBJ1-4; 9 bases match TRBD1. J lost 7 bases, V lost 4 bases, and 7 bases had no gene match. The germline CDR1 and CDR2 sequences are SNHLY and FYNNEI. This CDR3 is 15 amino acids long. The DNA for the CDR3 is TGTGCCAGCAGTGGGCCGGGACAGGGAGTTGAAAAACTGTTTTTT. It encodes CASSGPGQGVEKLFF.

V usage is TRBV10-3 and J usage is TRBJ1-1; D is undetermined. Germline values: CDR1 ENHRY, CDR2 SYGVKD. This CDR3 is built from 13 residues. Trimming removed 6 bases from V and 0 bases from J, with 8 bases in between. CDR3 DNA sequence: TGTGCCATCAGCCCGGGAATGAACACTGAAGCTTTCTTT. It yields the protein CAISPGMNTEAFF.

Many counts were recorded for this clonotype. The chain is built from TRBV5-1 and TRBJ1-1; D possibly corresponds to TRBD1 (6 bases). CDR1 is SGHRS, CDR2 YFSETQ, per germline. The CDR3 consists of 13 residues. Trimming took 2 bases from V and 4 from J, leaving 9 bases between them. CDR3 in DNA: TGCGCCAGCAGCTTCGAGGGGGTCACTGAAGCTTTCTTT. Encoded protein: CASSFEGVTEAFF.

This clonotype occurred a few times. The chain couples TRBV20-1 to TRBJ1-5; TRBD1 aligns across 7 bases. Germline lookup yields CDR1 DFQATT and CDR2 SNEGSKA (reference sequence). Germline trimming cut 3 bases from V and 5 bases from J; bases unmatched to any gene: 10. There are 15 residues in the CDR3. The CDR3 loop is CSASLSRGTDQPQHF. CDR3 DNA: TGCAGTGCTAGTTTGTCCAGGGGGACTGATCAGCCCCAGCATTTT.

Regarding this clonotype: A much larger clone is a single base away; this may be a read error. CDR3 protein: CASSAHDGYGSPLHF. CDR3 in DNA: TGTGCCAGCAGCGCCCACGACGGGTATGGCTCACCCCTCCACTTT. The chain recombines TRBV7-9 with TRBJ1-6; unclear D gene. CDR1 is SEHNR and CDR2 is FQNEAQ in the germline V gene (reference sequence). V was clipped by 5 bases and J by 10 bases, with 18 bases between them. The CDR3 consists of 15 residues. Supplemented by reference TRBV7-9 and TRBJ1-6, the full variable domain reads DTGVSQNPRHKITKRGQNVTFRCDPISEHNRLYWYRQTLGQGPEFLTYFQNEAQLEKSRLLSDRFSAERPKGSFSTLEIQRTEQGDSAMYLCASSAHDGYGSPLHFGNGTRLTVT.

The V call is TRBV19, the J call TRBJ1-2; a possible D gene is TRBD1 (5 bases). From germline, CDR1 is LNHDA and CDR2 SQIVND (reference sequence). This CDR3 contains 15 residues. Trimming cost V 5 bases and J 2 bases, with 15 bases left between them. The CDR3, as DNA: TGTGCCAGTAGTCCATCGACAGCTTTGAACTATGGCTACACCTTC. Translating it yields CASSPSTALNYGYTF.

The sample holds many counts of this clonotype. The chain carries TRBV10-3 and TRBJ2-7; D is undetermined. The V gene's germline CDR1 is ENHRY and CDR2 SYGVKD. This CDR3 comprises 11 residues. V lost 3 bases and J lost 6, with 6 bases in between. CDR3 loop: CAISDTSEQYF. The CDR3 nucleotides read TGTGCCATCAGTGATACCTCCGAGCAGTACTTC.

In the case of this clonotype: Being one base from a much bigger clone, this may be a read error. The rearrangement uses TRBV7-8 and TRBJ1-5; D remains unclear. Trimming left V 4 bases short and J 6 bases short, with 10 bases between. The CDR3 sequence is 13 residues long. Germline values: CDR1 SGHVS, CDR2 FQNEAQ. In DNA, the CDR3 is TGTGCCAGCAGCTCGGATTCCAGTCAGCCCCAGCATTTT. It yields the protein CASSSDSSQPQHF.